The 2 T cell receptor beta chains in this list originate from one sample, sequenced in a study of blood T cell repertoires in COVID-19. TCRdb's copy holds only in-frame clones and misses some; the assay was immunoSEQ multiplex PCR. The repertoire consists of about 130,000 clones, with about 72% occurring once and the leading ten covering approximately 1.9%. The sequenced sample was peripheral blood. Every receptor here comes from a woman in her 70s with acute or convalescent COVID-19.

The chain combines TRBV5-1 with TRBJ2-7; tentatively, D is TRBD2 (5 bases). CDR1 is SGHRS and CDR2 is YFSETQ in the germline V gene. With 1 base removed from V and 9 bases from J, the gap between germline ends came to 14 bases. This CDR3 region has 13 residues. This CDR3 is CASSLPDPGGQYF. CDR3 sequence (DNA): TGCGCCAGCAGCTTGCCGGACCCCGGAGGGCAGTACTTC.

CDR3 coding DNA: TGTGCCAGTCGGTGGGGGGGAAAAGAGACCCAGTACTTC. It codes for CASRWGGKETQYF. J is TRBJ2-5 and V is TRBV3-1 (or the pseudogene TRBV3-2); 7 positions match TRBD2. Germline values: CDR1 LGHDT, CDR2 YNNKEL (reference sequence). This CDR3 region has 13 residues. V trimming: 9 bases; J trimming: 3 bases; junction bases outside the gene matches: 7.